This T cell receptor beta chain was recovered during a study of cytomegalovirus exposure and HLA in healthy donors. V was pared by 3 bases and J by 5 bases, with 11 bases between. The CDR3 consists of 14 residues. Germline CDR1 SNHLY, CDR2 FYNNEI. The PCR had 60 Vbeta and 13 Jbeta primers. TCRdb's table, derived via immunoSEQ multiplex PCR, lists solely in-frame clones and lacks some. This sample contains over 100,000 clones. The specimen was PBMCs. The J gene is TRBJ1-5, the V gene TRBV2, with TRBD1 as a possible D gene (6 bases). The TCR sequence derives from a middle-aged woman in good health and CMV-seropositive. In nucleotides, the CDR3 is TGTGCCAGCAGTGAGGACAGTCTCTATCAGCCCCAGCATTTT. It encodes CASSEDSLYQPQHF.